The 21 T cell receptor beta chains below come from one sample, sequenced in a study of cytomegalovirus exposure and HLA in healthy donors. 13 Jbeta primers and 60 Vbeta primers were used for the PCR. The assay was immunoSEQ multiplex PCR, and TCRdb's table has in-frame clones only and misses some. This table has some 110,000 clones, approximately 81% appearing once. Specimen: PBMCs. Source of these receptors: a young man in good health and CMV-seropositive.

Worth noting for this clone: The junction differs from germline at one of its ends, possibly a read error. The rearrangement joins TRBV7-9 to TRBJ2-2; 9 nucleotides match TRBD2. Germline CDR1 SEHNR, CDR2 FQNEAQ (reference sequence). The CDR3 loop spans 17 amino acids. CDR3 in DNA: TGTTCCAGCAGCTTACCCCGGCGGGAGGGCCGAAACCGGGAGCTGTTTTTT. It encodes CSSSLPRREGRNRELFF.

This clone was seen only a few times. This chain uses TRBV27 with TRBJ2-7; 9 bases fit TRBD2. J lost 4 bases, V lost 5 bases, and 6 bases had no gene match. Germline CDR1 is MNHEY and CDR2 is SMNVEV (reference sequence). The CDR3 runs to 14 residues. The CDR3 sequence is CASSVSGRIYEQYF. The CDR3 nucleotides are TGTGCCAGCAGTGTTAGCGGGAGAATTTACGAGCAGTACTTC.

With respect to this clone: A read error may account for a junction end that differs from germline. The chain has TRBV6-5 and TRBJ2-6; a weak D match, TRBD1 (5 bases). The CDR3 is made up of 15 amino acids. CDR1 MNHEY and CDR2 SVGAGI come from the germline V gene. CDR3 amino acids: CASSYLTSGANGLTF. The CDR3 bases are TGTGCCAGCAGTTACCTCACATCTGGGGCCAACGGCCTGACTTTC.

J is TRBJ2-3 and V is TRBV9; 7 bases match TRBD1. Trimming removed 3 bases from V and 6 bases from J; junction bases left unmatched: 10. Germline CDR1 is SGDLS and CDR2 is YYNGEE. CDR3 length: 15 amino acids. CDR3: CASSATGEPGDTQYF. Here the CDR3 DNA reads TGTGCCAGCAGCGCCACAGGGGAGCCGGGGGATACGCAGTATTTT. Variable domain in full (rest from reference TRBV9 and TRBJ2-3): DSGVTQTPKHLITATGQRVTLRCSPRSGDLSVYWYQQSLDQGLQFLIQYYNGEERAKGNILERFSAQQFPDLHSELNLSSLELGDSALYFCASSATGEPGDTQYFGPGTRLTVL.

The chain couples TRBV6-4 to TRBJ2-1, with D possibly TRBD1 on 6 matching bases. Germline CDR1 MRHNA, CDR2 SNTAGT. The CDR3 has 16 residues. The V gene lost 5 bases and the J gene lost 2 bases, with 16 bases spanning the gap. In DNA form, the CDR3 reads TGTGCCAGCAGTCGAGAGGGGGACGGGGCCTACAATGAGCAGTTCTTC. Translating it yields CASSREGDGAYNEQFF.

The genes are TRBV20-1 and TRBJ1-1; unclear D gene. The V gene's germline CDR1 is DFQATT and CDR2 SNEGSKA (reference sequence). Trimming removed 5 bases from V and 6 bases from J, with 10 bases in between. The CDR3 has 11 amino acids. The CDR3 sequence: CSALPAAEAFF. In DNA form, the CDR3 reads TGCAGTGCTCTACCTGCCGCTGAAGCTTTCTTT.

In DNA, the CDR3 is TGTGCCAGCAGCGAGGGACGGGGGGCCACCTCAGGGGAGACCCAGTACTTC. Its protein is CASSEGRGATSGETQYF. V is TRBV7-9 and J is TRBJ2-5; TRBD2 might be the D (7 bases). The CDR3 loop spans 17 amino acids. With 5 bases removed from V and 5 bases from J, the gap between germline ends came to 24 bases. From germline, CDR1 is SEHNR and CDR2 FQNEAQ (reference sequence).

This clone was seen only once. The chain joins TRBV28 to TRBJ2-7; TRBD1 matches 10 bases. Losses at the gene ends were 1 base for V and 2 bases for J; bases not matched to a gene: 5. This CDR3 spans 16 amino acids. Germline loops: CDR1 MDHEN, CDR2 SYDVKM. CDR3 nucleotides: TGTGCCAGCAGTTTATTAGGGACAGGGGACCCCTACGAGCAGTACTTC. It codes for CASSLLGTGDPYEQYF.

This clone has just one count. The chain carries TRBV7-2 and TRBJ2-7, with a possible D match to TRBD2 (6 bases). The end of the DNA fits TRBJ2-5 better, so the J call may be wrong. This CDR3 has 14 residues. CDR1 is SGHTA, CDR2 FQGNSA, per germline. The CDR3 protein is CASSLSGGQETQYF. The CDR3, as DNA: TGTGCCAGCAGCTTATCCGGGGGTCAAGAGACCCAGTACTTC.

This clone appeared once. The chain recombines TRBV28 with TRBJ1-2; 7 bases line up with TRBD1. Looked up from germline, CDR1 is MDHEN and CDR2 is SYDVKM. J gave up 4 bases and V 6 bases, and 11 bases lay outside the gene matches. The CDR3 covers 15 residues. CDR3 amino acids: CASSTNTGDSYGYTF. For the CDR3, the DNA is TGTGCCAGCAGCACAAACACAGGGGACTCCTATGGCTACACCTTC.

In regard to this clone: The junction departs from germline at one end; a sequencing error may be responsible. The chain combines TRBV6-6 with TRBJ1-1; D gene uncertain. There are 9 residues in the CDR3. CDR1 is MNHNY and CDR2 is SVGAGI in the germline V gene (reference sequence). The CDR3 here is CASSLEGFF. The CDR3 DNA follows: TGTGCCAGCAGCCTAGAAGGTTTCTTT.

This chain links TRBV11-2 with TRBJ2-1; D might be TRBD1 (6 bases). The germline V gene encodes CDR1 SGHAT and CDR2 FQNNGV. The V and J ends lost 3 bases and 9 bases respectively, with 12 bases between them. The CDR3 spans 13 residues. The CDR3 is CASSFGTWSEQFF. The CDR3, as DNA: TGTGCCAGCAGCTTCGGGACATGGAGTGAGCAGTTCTTC.

The V and J genes are TRBV7-2 and TRBJ2-1; no reliable D call. This CDR3 spans 13 amino acids. The V end lost 4 bases, the J end lost 9 bases, and 13 bases lay between the germline ends. Germline lookup yields CDR1 SGHTA and CDR2 FQGNSA. The chain's CDR3 is CASSSQTEREQFF. CDR3 bases: TGTGCCAGCAGCTCCCAAACCGAGCGTGAGCAGTTCTTC.

This clone was detected once. The genes are TRBV29-1 and TRBJ1-5; D is unresolved. The V gene lost 5 bases and the J gene lost 3 bases, with 11 bases spanning the gap. The CDR3 has 13 residues. Per germline, CDR1 SQVTM and CDR2 ANQGSEA. CDR3 DNA: TGCAGCGTTCCGGAGGCCCCCAATCAGCCCCAGCATTTT. Protein: CSVPEAPNQPQHF.

The rearrangement uses TRBV11-2 and TRBJ2-7, with D perhaps TRBD2 (6 bases). The germline gives CDR1 SGHAT, CDR2 FQNNGV. CDR3 length equals 17 residues. V was cut by 2 bases and J by 3 bases, with 20 bases left in between. CDR3 nucleotides: TGTGCCAGCAGCTTATGGGACTCGGACCTCCTAAGCTACGAGCAGTACTTC. It codes for CASSLWDSDLLSYEQYF. Filled out from reference TRBV11-2 and TRBJ2-7, the complete variable domain reads EAGVAQSPRYKIIEKRQSVAFWCNPISGHATLYWYQQILGQGPKLLIQFQNNGVVDDSQLPKDRFSAERLKGVDSTLKIQPAKLEDSAVYLCASSLWDSDLLSYEQYFGPGTRLTVT.

This chain links TRBV4-1 with TRBJ2-7; TRBD2 agrees at 8 bases. The ends lost 5 bases at V and 5 bases at J; junction bases unmatched: 5. The CDR3 consists of 13 residues. Germline CDR1 reads MGHRA; CDR2 reads YSYEKL. CDR3 sequence: CASSEREGHEQYF. CDR3 in DNA: TGCGCCAGCAGCGAACGGGAGGGCCACGAGCAGTACTTC.

The chain links TRBV6-4 to TRBJ2-2; 7 bases map to TRBD1. The V segment lost 2 bases and the J segment 2 bases; nucleotides outside the gene matches: 2. CDR1 is MRHNA and CDR2 is SNTAGT in the germline V gene. The CDR3 consists of 15 residues. CDR3 nucleotides: TGTGCCAGCAGTGACAGGGACAGTAACACCGGGGAGCTGTTTTTT. Residues: CASSDRDSNTGELFF.

The V and J genes are TRBV19 and TRBJ2-7, with 11 nucleotides matching TRBD1. The CDR3 totals 14 residues. The junction had 2 bases not matched to a gene; V was cut back by 6 bases and J by 1 base. In germline, CDR1 is LNHDA, CDR2 SQIVND (reference sequence). The CDR3 reads CASRGQGGSYEQYF. The CDR3 DNA reads as TGTGCCAGTAGGGGACAGGGGGGTTCCTACGAGCAGTACTTC. Combining the CDR3 with reference TRBV19 and TRBJ2-7 gives the whole variable domain DGGITQSPKYLFRKEGQNVTLSCEQNLNHDAMYWYRQDPGQGLRLIYYSQIVNDFQKGDIAEGYSVSREKKESFPLTVTSAQKNPTAFYLCASRGQGGSYEQYFGPGTRLTVT.

In this sample, this clone turned up a few times. The CDR3 loop is CAWSGWAGDTDTQYF. DNA of the CDR3: TGTGCCTGGAGTGGGTGGGCGGGGGACACAGATACGCAGTATTTT. The V gene is TRBV30, the J gene TRBJ2-3; 7 positions match TRBD2. This CDR3 region has 15 residues. V shed 1 base and J 2 bases; nucleotides not matched to a gene: 6. From germline, CDR1 is GTSNPN and CDR2 SVGIG (reference sequence).

Only a few counts were recorded for this clone. The chain is built from TRBV6-4 and TRBJ1-2, with D possibly matching TRBD1 (5 bases). Germline V gene lookup returns CDR1 MRHNA and CDR2 SNTAGT. CDR3 length: 15 residues. With 3 bases removed from V and 3 bases from J, the gap between germline ends came to 14 bases. CDR3 residues: CASSEGAWGDYGYTF. DNA for the CDR3: TGTGCCAGCAGTGAGGGCGCCTGGGGGGACTATGGCTACACCTTC.

The chain recombines TRBV4-2 with TRBJ1-2; D is unclear. Germline CDR1 is LGHNA and CDR2 is YNFKEQ. V lost 1 base, J lost 5 bases, and 11 bases lay in between. The CDR3 loop spans 14 amino acids. The CDR3 DNA follows: TGTGCCAGCAGCCAAGCCCGGGGATATTATGGCTACACCTTC. It translates to CASSQARGYYGYTF.